The source of this T cell receptor (beta chain) is a study of post-analysis software for immune sequencing data. Background on the study: Included among the disease courses, which were recorded for the cohort, were relapsing-remitting, secondary progressive and progressive-relapsing multiple sclerosis.

Study-level results: Patients with multiple sclerosis recorded significantly lower normalized Chao1 diversity than controls, the study found. Controls had lower frequencies than patients of about 5 TRBV segments, which included TRBV5-6, TRBV5-1 and TRBV20-1.

The TCR beta cDNA libraries contained unique molecular identifiers. One entry per CDR3 protein, called by TCRdb with MiXCR from the PCR reads. The table shows 750,000 to 950,000 distinct CDR3 sequences, with around 50% occurring only once. V lost 3 bases to trimming and J lost 12 bases, with 17 bases between them. This CDR3 has 13 residues. Regarding this clonotype: Its matching antigen is unknown.

The clonotype was recovered from a girl aged 5-17 years with multiple sclerosis. Source material: blood. The rearrangement uses TRBV12-3 or TRBV12-4 and TRBJ1-1, with a possible D match to TRBD1 (5 bases). The CDR3 loop reads CASSFSRVGSSFF. CDR3 nucleotide sequence: TGTGCCAGCAGTTTTTCCAGGGTTGGATCGTCTTTCTTT.